The source of this T cell receptor (beta chain) is a study of blood T cell repertoires in COVID-19. Germline lookup yields CDR1 MDHEN and CDR2 SYDVKM. The CDR3 is made up of 11 amino acids. V dropped 10 bases and J dropped 4 bases, with 11 bases sitting between them. Repertoires were generated with immunoSEQ multiplex PCR, while TCRdb's copy carries only in-frame clones and drops some. The sample holds about 350,000 clones; more than 75% are singletons and the top ten take under 3%. Individuals aged about 18 to 100 years were recruited from roughly 23 US areas. The sample consisted of PBMCs or T cells enriched from blood (not recorded which). This TCR came from a woman younger than 45 who had recovered from COVID-19. This chain joins TRBV28 and TRBJ2-7; unclear D gene. CDR3 nucleotide sequence: TGTGCCACCCTTCTCAGGTACGAGCAGTACTTC. This translates into CATLLRYEQYF.